This is a list of T cell receptor beta chains from one sample in a study of neurological immune-mediated disorders. Each CDR3 protein gets one entry after TCRdb re-called the 5' RACE reads with MiXCR. The table lists 45,000 to 65,000 distinct CDR3 sequences, roughly 8% of them singletons. The sequenced sample was PBMCs. The receptors shown here come from a woman in her 40s in good health. The CDR3 runs from the conserved cysteine through the conserved F or W. A D gene is named only where the DNA matches it firmly. Only part of the rows carry a size: once, few, many, or a class if the clone is expanded.

many | - | TRBJ1-6 | TRBV6-5 | CASKAAPYNSPLHF | TGTGCCAGCAAGGCGGCCCCGTATAATTCACCCCTCCACTTT
many | - | TRBJ1-5 | TRBV5-1 | CASSLDRAGDQPQHF | TGCGCCAGCAGCTTGGACAGGGCAGGAGATCAGCCCCAGCATTTT
many | - | TRBJ2-3 | TRBV10-3 | CAIRGAFVTDTQYF | TGTGCCATCAGAGGGGCCTTCGTCACAGATACGCAGTATTTT
many | - | TRBJ2-7 | TRBV29-1 | CSVGWAVSYEQYF | TGCAGCGTTGGGTGGGCAGTTTCCTACGAGCAGTACTTC
- | - | TRBJ2-7 | TRBV20-1 | CSARDFSLDEQYF | TGCAGTGCTAGAGATTTTAGTCTCGACGAGCAGTACTTC
many | - | TRBJ2-1 | TRBV5-1 | CASRRGANEQFF | TGCGCCAGCAGAAGGGGGGCCAATGAGCAGTTCTTC
many | - | TRBJ2-2 | TRBV6-1 | CASSADRATGELFF | TGTGCCAGCAGCGCAGACCGGGCAACCGGGGAGCTGTTTTTT
many | - | TRBJ1-1 | TRBV4-1 | CASSQMGFTEAFF | TGCGCCAGCAGCCAAATGGGCTTCACTGAAGCTTTCTTT
many | - | TRBJ1-1 | TRBV4-2 | CASSQGGDIMNTEAFF | TGTGCCAGCAGCCAAGGCGGGGACATCATGAACACTGAAGCTTTCTTT
many | TRBD2 | TRBJ2-7 | TRBV20-1 | CSARDRGGTSGNYEQYF | TGCAGTGCTAGAGATAGGGGCGGGACTAGCGGCAACTACGAGCAGTACTTC
- | TRBD1 | TRBJ2-7 | TRBV7-3 | CASSLRPAGTGNEQYF | TGTGCCAGTAGCTTAAGGCCAGCCGGGACAGGGAACGAGCAGTACTTC
many | TRBD1 | TRBJ1-1 | TRBV6-5 | CASRAGGFGEAFF | TGTGCCAGCAGGGCAGGGGGTTTTGGTGAAGCTTTCTTT
many | - | TRBJ2-6 | TRBV7-2 | CASSLALLGSSGANVLTF | TGTGCCAGCAGCTTAGCACTACTAGGAAGCTCTGGGGCCAACGTCCTGACTTTC
many | TRBD1 | TRBJ2-7 | TRBV4-3 | CASSQGIGDRAEQYF | TGCGCCAGCAGCCAAGGGATCGGAGACAGGGCCGAGCAGTACTTC
- | - | TRBJ2-3 | TRBV5-1 | CASSSGVADTQYF | TGCGCCAGCAGCTCGGGAGTAGCAGATACGCAGTATTTT
- | - | TRBJ1-1 | TRBV25-1 | CASRYQGTEAFF | TGTGCCAGCAGGTATCAAGGCACTGAAGCTTTCTTT
many | - | TRBJ1-6 | TRBV7-9 | CASRSLFGSPLHF | TGTGCCAGCAGATCTCTCTTTGGTTCACCCCTCCACTTT
many | - | TRBJ1-2 | TRBV6-1 | CASSIRQGLNYGYTF | TGTGCCAGCAGCATCAGACAAGGGTTAAACTATGGCTACACCTTC
- | - | TRBJ2-7 | TRBV5-1 | CASSLGGTSYERYF | TGCGCCAGCAGCTTGGGTGGGACAAGCTACGAGCGGTACTTC
many | TRBD1 | TRBJ1-2 | TRBV7-2 | CASSRGQGAARGYTF | TGTGCCAGCAGCCGGGGACAGGGGGCGGCTCGTGGCTACACCTTC